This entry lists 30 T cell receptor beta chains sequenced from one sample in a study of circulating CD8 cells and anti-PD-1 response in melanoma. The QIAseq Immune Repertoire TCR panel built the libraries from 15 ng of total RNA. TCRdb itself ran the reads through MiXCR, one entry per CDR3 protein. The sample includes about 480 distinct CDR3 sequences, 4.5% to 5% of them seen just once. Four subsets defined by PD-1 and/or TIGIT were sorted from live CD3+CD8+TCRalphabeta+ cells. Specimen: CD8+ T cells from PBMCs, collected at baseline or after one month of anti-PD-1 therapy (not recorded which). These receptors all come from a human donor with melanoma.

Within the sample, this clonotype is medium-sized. CDR3 coding DNA: TGTGCCAGCAGCGGAGAGGAGACAGGGGACCGCTATGGCTACACCTTC. Translating it yields CASSGEETGDRYGYTF. This rearrangement joins TRBV5-4 to TRBJ1-2; TRBD1 aligns across 8 bases. The V gene end was trimmed by 4 bases and the J gene end by 4 bases; junction bases not matched to a gene: 12. The CDR3 is 16 residues long. CDR1 is SGHNT, CDR2 YYREEE, per germline (reference sequence).

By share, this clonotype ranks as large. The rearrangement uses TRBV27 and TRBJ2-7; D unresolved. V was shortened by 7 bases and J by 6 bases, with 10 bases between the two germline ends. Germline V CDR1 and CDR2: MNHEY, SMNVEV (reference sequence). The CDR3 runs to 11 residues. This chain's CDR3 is CASISQSEQYF. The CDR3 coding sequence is TGTGCCAGCATCTCTCAAAGCGAGCAGTACTTC.

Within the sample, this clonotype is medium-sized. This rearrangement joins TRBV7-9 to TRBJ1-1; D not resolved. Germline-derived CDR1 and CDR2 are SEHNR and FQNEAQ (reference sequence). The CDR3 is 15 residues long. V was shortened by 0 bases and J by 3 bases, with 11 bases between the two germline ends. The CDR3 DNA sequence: TGTGCCAGCAGCTTAGCGCCAGACCGGGACACTGAAGCTTTCTTT. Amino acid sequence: CASSLAPDRDTEAFF.

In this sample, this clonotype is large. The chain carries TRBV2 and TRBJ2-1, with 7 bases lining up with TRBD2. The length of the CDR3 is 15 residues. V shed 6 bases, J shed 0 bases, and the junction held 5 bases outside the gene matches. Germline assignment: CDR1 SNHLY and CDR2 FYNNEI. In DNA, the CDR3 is TGTGCCAGCAGATTGGGAGGGAGCTCCTACAATGAGCAGTTCTTC. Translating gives CASRLGGSSYNEQFF.

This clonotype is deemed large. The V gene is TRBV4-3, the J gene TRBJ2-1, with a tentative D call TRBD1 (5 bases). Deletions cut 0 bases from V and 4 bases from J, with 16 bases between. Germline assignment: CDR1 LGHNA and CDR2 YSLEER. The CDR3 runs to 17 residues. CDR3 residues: CASSQDRVDMGYNEQFF. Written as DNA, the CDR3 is TGCGCCAGCAGCCAAGATCGAGTGGACATGGGTTACAATGAGCAGTTCTTC.

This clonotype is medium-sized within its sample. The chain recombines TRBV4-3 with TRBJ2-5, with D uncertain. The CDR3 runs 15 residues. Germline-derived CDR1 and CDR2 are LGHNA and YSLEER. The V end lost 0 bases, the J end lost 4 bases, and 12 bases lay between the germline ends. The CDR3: CASSQDPGSPETQYF. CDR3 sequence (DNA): TGCGCCAGCAGCCAAGACCCGGGCAGTCCAGAGACCCAGTACTTC.

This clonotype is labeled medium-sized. The CDR3 loop reads CASSSLSPRDRSSYNSPLHF. DNA of the CDR3: TGTGCCAGCAGTTCCCTCTCACCCCGGGACAGAAGCTCCTATAATTCACCCCTCCACTTT. The chain recombines TRBV28 with TRBJ1-6; TRBD1 matches 7 bases. CDR3 length: 20 residues. After removal of 4 bases from V and 0 bases from J, the junction contained 15 bases not matched to a gene. CDR1 and CDR2 (germline): MDHEN, SYDVKM.

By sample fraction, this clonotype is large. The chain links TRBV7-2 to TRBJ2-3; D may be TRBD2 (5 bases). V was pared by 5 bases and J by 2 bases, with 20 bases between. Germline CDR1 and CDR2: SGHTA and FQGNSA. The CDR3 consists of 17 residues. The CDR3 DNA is TGTGCCAGCAGCCCCTTAGCTGGGAGCCATTCCACAGATACGCAGTATTTT. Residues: CASSPLAGSHSTDTQYF.

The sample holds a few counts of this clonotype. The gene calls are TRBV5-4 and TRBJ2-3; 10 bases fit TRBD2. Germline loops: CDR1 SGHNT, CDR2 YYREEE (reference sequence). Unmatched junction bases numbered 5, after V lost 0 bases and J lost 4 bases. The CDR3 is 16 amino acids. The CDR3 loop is CASSLVERGGPDTQYF. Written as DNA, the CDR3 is TGTGCCAGCAGCTTGGTAGAGCGGGGGGGCCCAGATACGCAGTATTTT.

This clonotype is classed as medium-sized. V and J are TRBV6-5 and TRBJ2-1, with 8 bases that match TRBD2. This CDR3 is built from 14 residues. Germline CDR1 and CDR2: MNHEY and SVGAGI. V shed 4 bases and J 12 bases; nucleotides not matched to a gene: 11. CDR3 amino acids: CASSSTLLSGGQFF. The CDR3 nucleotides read TGTGCCAGCAGTTCCACGCTGTTGAGCGGGGGGCAGTTCTTC.

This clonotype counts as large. Here the CDR3 DNA reads TGCAGTGCTAGTAGTCCGGCCTTGCCGAGCAATCAGCCCCAGCATTTT. Translated: CSASSPALPSNQPQHF. The J gene is TRBJ1-5, the V gene TRBV20-1; D unclear. The germline CDR1 and CDR2 sequences are DFQATT and SNEGSKA (reference sequence). The CDR3 length is 16 residues. V was trimmed by 3 bases and J by 1 base, leaving 16 bases between them.

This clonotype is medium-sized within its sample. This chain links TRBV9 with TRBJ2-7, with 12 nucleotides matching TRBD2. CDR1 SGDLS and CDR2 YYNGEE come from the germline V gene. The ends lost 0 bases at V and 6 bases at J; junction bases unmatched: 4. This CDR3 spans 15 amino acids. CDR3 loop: CASSVGLAGAAEQYF. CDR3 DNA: TGTGCCAGCAGCGTAGGACTAGCGGGGGCGGCCGAGCAGTACTTC.

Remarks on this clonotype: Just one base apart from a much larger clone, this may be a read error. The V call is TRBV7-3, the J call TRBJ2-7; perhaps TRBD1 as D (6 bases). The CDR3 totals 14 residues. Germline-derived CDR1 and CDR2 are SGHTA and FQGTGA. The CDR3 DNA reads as TGTGCCAGCAGCCAAGGGGGTGATGGCTACAAGCAGTACTTC. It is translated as CASSQGGDGYKQYF.

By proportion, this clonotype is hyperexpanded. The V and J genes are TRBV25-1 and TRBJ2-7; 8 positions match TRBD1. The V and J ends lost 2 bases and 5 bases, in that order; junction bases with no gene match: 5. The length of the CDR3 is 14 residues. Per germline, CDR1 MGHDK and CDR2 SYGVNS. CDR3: CASSETLTGDEQYF. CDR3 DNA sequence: TGTGCCAGCAGTGAAACCCTGACAGGGGACGAGCAGTACTTC.

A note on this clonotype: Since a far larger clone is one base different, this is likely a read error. CDR3 loop: CASSPTGYYNEQYF. CDR3 nucleotides: TGTGCCAGCTCACCAACAGGGTACTACAATGAGCAGTACTTC. The chain recombines TRBV18 with TRBJ2-7, with D possibly TRBD1 on 6 matching bases. Trimming pared 2 bases from V and 7 bases from J, leaving 15 bases between. The CDR3 length is 14 residues. CDR1 and CDR2 (germline): KGHSH, LQKENI.

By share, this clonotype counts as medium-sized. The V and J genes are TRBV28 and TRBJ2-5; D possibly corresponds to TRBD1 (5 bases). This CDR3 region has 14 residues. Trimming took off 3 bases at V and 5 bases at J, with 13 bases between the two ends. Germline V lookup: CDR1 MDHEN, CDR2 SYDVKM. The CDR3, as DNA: TGTGCCAGCAGTTTTAACAGGCCGCGGGAGACCCAGTACTTC. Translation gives CASSFNRPRETQYF.

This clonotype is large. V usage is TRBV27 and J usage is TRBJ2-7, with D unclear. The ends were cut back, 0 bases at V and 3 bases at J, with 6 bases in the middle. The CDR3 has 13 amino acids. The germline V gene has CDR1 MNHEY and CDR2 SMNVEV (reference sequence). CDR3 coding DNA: TGTGCCAGCAGTTTATCAGCGAACTACGAGCAGTACTTC. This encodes CASSLSANYEQYF.

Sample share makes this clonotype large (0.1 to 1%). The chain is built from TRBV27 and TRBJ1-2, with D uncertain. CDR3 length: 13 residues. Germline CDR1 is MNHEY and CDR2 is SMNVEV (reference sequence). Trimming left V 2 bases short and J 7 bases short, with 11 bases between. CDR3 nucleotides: TGTGCCAGCAGTTTAGGGCCGCTCTCTGGCTACACCTTC. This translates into CASSLGPLSGYTF.

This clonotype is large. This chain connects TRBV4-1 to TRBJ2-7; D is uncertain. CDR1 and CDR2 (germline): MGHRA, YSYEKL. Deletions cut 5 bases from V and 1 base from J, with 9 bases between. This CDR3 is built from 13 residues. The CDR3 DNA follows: TGCGCCAGCAGCACAGAGTGGTCCTACGAGCAGTACTTC. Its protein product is CASSTEWSYEQYF.

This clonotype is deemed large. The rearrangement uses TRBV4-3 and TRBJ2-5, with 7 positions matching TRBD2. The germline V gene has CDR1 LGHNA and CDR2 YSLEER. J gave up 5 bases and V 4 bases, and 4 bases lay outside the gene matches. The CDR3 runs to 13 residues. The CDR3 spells CASSRTSPETQYF. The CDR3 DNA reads TGCGCCAGCAGCCGGACTAGTCCCGAGACCCAGTACTTC.

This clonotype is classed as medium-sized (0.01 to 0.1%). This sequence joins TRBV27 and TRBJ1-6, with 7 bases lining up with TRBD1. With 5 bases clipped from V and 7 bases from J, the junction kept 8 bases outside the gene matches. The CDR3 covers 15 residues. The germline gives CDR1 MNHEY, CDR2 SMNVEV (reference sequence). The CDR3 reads CASSTEGAGNSPLHF. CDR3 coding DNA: TGTGCCAGCAGTACAGAGGGGGCAGGGAATTCACCCCTCCACTTT.

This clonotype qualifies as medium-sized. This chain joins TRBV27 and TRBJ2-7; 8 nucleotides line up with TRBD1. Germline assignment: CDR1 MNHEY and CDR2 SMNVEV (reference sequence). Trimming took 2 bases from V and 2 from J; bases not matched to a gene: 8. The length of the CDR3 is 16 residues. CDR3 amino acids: CASSLHTDRVAYEQYF. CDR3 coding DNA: TGTGCCAGCAGTTTACATACGGACAGGGTTGCCTACGAGCAGTACTTC.

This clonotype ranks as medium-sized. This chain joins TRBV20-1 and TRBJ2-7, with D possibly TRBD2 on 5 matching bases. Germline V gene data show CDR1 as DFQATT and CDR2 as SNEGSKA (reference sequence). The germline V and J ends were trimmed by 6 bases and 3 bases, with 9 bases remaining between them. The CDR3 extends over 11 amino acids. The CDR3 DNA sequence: TGCAGTGCCACAGACTACTACGAGCAGTACTTC. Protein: CSATDYYEQYF.

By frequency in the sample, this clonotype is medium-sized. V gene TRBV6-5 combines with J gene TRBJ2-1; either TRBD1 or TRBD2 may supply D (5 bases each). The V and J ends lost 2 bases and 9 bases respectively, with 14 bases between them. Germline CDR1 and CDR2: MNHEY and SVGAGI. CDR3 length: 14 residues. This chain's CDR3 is CASSYRDPFFEQFF. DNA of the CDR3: TGTGCCAGCAGTTACCGGGACCCCTTTTTTGAGCAGTTCTTC.

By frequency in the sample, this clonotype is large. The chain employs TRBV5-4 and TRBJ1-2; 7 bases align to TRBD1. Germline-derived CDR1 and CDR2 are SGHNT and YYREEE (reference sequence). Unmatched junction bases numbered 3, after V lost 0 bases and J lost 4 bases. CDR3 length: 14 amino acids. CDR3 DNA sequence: TGTGCCAGCAGCTTGGACAGGGGAGGCTATGGCTACACCTTC. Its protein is CASSLDRGGYGYTF. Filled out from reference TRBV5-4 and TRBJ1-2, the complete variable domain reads ETGVTQSPTHLIKTRGQQVTLRCSSQSGHNTVSWYQQALGQGPQFIFQYYREEENGRGNFPPRFSGLQFPNYSSELNVNALELDDSALYLCASSLDRGGYGYTFGSGTRLTVV.

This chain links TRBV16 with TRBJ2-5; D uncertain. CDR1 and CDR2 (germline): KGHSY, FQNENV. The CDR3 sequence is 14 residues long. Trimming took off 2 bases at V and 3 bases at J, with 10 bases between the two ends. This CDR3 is CASSQSRNEETQYF. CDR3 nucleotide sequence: TGTGCCAGCAGCCAAAGCAGAAATGAAGAGACCCAGTACTTC.

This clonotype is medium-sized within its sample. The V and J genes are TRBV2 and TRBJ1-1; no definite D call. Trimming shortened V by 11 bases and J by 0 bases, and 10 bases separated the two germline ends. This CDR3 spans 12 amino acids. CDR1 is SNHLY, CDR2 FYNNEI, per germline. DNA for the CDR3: TGTGCCGCCCGGGGTATGAACACTGAAGCTTTCTTT. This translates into CAARGMNTEAFF. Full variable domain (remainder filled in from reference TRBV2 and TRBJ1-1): EPEVTQTPSHQVTQMGQEVILRCVPISNHLYFYWYRQILGQKVEFLVSFYNNEISEKSEIFDDQFSVERPDGSNFTLKIRSTKLEDSAMYFCAARGMNTEAFFGQGTRLTVV.

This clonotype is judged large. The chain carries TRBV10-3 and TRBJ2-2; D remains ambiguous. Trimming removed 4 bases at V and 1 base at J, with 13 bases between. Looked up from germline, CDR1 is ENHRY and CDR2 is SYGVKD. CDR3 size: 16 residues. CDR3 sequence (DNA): TGTGCCATCAGTGCATCTTCGACCGTGAACACCGGGGAGCTGTTTTTT. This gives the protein CAISASSTVNTGELFF.

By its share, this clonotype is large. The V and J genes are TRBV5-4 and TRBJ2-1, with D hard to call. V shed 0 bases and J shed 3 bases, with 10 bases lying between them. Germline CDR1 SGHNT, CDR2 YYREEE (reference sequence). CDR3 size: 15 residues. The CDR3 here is CASSLERKSYNEQFF. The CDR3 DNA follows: TGTGCCAGCAGCTTGGAGCGTAAAAGCTACAATGAGCAGTTCTTC.

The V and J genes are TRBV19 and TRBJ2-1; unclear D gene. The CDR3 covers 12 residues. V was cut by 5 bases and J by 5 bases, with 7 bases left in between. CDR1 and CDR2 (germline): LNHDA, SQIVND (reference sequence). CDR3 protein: CASSPRDNEQFF. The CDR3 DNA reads TGTGCCAGTAGTCCTAGAGACAATGAGCAGTTCTTC.